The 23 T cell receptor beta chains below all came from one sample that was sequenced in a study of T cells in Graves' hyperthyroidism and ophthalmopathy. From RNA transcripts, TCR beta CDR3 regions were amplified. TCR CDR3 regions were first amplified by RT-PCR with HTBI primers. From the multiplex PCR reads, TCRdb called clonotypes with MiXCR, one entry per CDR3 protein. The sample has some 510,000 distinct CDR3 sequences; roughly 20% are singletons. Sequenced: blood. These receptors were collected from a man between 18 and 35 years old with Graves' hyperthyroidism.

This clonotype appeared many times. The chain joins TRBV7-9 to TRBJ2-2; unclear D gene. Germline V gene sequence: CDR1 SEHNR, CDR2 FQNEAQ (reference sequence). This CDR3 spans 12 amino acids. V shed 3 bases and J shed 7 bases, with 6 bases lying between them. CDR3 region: CASSLLVGELFF. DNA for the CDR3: TGTGCCAGCAGCTTGCTTGTCGGGGAGCTGTTTTTT.

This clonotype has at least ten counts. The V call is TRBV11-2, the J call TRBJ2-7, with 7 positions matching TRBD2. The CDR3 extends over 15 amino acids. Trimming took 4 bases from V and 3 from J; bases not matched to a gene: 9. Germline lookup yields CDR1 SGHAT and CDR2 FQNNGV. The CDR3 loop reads CASSSRARGNYEQYF. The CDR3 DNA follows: TGTGCCAGCAGCTCTCGAGCGCGGGGGAACTACGAGCAGTACTTC.

This CDR3 reads CSASGLYEQYF. The CDR3 DNA is TGCAGCGCTAGCGGGCTCTACGAGCAGTACTTC. V is TRBV29-1 and J is TRBJ2-7; 8 nucleotides line up with TRBD2. V shed 7 bases and J 3 bases; nucleotides not matched to a gene: 2. The CDR3 covers 11 residues. Germline V gene data show CDR1 as SQVTM and CDR2 as ANQGSEA.

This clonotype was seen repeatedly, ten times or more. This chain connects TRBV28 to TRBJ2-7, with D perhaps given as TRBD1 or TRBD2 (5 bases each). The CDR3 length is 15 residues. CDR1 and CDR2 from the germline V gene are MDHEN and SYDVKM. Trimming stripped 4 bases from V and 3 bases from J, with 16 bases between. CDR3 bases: TGTGCCAGCAGTTCCGGGGCAGGCGCCTACTACGAGCAGTACTTC. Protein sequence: CASSSGAGAYYEQYF.

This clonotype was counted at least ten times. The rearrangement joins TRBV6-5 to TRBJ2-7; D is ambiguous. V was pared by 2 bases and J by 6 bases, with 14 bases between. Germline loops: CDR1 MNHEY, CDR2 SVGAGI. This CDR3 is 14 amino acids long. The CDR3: CASSYQRTGTEQYF. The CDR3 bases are TGTGCCAGCAGTTACCAGAGGACGGGTACCGAGCAGTACTTC.

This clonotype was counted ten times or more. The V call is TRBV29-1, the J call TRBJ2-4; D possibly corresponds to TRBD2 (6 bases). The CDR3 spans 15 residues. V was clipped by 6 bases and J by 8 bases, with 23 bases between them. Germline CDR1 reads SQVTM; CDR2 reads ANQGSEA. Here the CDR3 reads CSVYLPRGNRDIQYF. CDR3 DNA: TGCAGCGTCTATCTACCCCGGGGGAACCGCGACATTCAGTACTTC.

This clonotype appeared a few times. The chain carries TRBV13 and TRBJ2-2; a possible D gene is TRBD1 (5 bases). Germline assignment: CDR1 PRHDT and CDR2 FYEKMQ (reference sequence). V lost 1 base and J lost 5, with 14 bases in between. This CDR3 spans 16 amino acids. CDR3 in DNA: TGTGCCAGCAGCTTAGAAGGACATTCAGGGACCGGGGAGCTGTTTTTT. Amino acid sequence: CASSLEGHSGTGELFF.

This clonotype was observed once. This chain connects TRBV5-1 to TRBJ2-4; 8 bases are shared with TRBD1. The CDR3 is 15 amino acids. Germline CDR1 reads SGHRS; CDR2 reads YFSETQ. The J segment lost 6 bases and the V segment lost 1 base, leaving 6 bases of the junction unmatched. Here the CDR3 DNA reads TGCGCCAGCAGCTTGTCCAGGGGGCATGGAAACATTCAGTACTTC. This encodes CASSLSRGHGNIQYF.

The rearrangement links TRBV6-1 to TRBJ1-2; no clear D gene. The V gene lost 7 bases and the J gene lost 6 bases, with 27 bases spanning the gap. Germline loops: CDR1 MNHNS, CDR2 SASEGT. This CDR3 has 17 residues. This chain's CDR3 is CASKSVTVLISSDGYTF. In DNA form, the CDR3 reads TGTGCCAGCAAAAGCGTGACTGTCCTTATCTCATCTGATGGCTACACCTTC.

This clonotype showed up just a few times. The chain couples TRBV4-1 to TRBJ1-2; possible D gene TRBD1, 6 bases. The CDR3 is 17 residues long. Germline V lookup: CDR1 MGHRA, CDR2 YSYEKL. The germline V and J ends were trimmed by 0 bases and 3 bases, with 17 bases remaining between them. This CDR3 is CASSQDRGRVPYYGYTF. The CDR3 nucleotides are TGCGCCAGCAGCCAAGACAGGGGCAGGGTCCCCTACTATGGCTACACCTTC.

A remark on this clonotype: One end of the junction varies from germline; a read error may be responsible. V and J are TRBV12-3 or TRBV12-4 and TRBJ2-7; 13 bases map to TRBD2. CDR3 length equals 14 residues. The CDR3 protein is CASSRRGTSGTLVF. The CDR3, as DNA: TGTGCCAGCAGTCGGCGGGGGACTAGCGGGACCTTGGTGTTC.

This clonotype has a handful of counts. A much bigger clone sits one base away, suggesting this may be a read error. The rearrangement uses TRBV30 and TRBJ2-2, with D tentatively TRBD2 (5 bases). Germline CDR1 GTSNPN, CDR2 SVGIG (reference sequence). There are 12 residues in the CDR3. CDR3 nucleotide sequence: TGTGCCTGGAGTGGAGTTTCCGGGGAGCTGCTTTTT. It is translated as CAWSGVSGELLF. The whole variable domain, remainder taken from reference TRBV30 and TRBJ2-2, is SQTIHQWPATLVQPVGSPLSLECTVEGTSNPNLYWYRQAAGRGLQLLFYSVGIGQISSEVPQNLSASRPQDRQFILSSKKLLLSDSGFYLCAWSGVSGELLFGEGSRLTVL.

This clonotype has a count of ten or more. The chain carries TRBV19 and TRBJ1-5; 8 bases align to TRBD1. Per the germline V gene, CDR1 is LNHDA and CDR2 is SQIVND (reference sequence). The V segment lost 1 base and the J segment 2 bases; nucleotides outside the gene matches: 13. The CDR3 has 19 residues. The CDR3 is CASSIVRFRGQDRNQPQHF. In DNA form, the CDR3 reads TGTGCCAGTAGTATAGTTCGCTTCAGGGGGCAAGACCGCAATCAGCCCCAGCATTTT. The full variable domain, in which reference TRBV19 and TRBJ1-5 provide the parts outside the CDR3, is DGGITQSPKYLFRKEGQNVTLSCEQNLNHDAMYWYRQDPGQGLRLIYYSQIVNDFQKGDIAEGYSVSREKKESFPLTVTSAQKNPTAFYLCASSIVRFRGQDRNQPQHFGDGTRLSIL.

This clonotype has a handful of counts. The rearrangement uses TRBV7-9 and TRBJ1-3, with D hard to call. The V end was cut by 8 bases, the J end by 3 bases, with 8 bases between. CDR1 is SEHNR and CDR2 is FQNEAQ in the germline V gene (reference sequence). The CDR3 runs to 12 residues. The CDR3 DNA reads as TGTGCCAGCCAGTCCGGTGGAAACACCATATATTTT. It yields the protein CASQSGGNTIYF.

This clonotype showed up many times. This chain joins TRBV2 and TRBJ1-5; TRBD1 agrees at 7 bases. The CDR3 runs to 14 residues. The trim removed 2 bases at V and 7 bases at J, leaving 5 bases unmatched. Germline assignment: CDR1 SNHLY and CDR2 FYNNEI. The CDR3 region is CASSEQGVEQPQHF. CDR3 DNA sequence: TGTGCCAGCAGTGAACAGGGGGTGGAACAGCCCCAGCATTTT.

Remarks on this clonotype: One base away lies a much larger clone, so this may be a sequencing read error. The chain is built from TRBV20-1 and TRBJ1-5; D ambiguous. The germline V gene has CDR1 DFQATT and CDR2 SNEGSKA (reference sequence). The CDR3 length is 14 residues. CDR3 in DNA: TGCGGTGCTAGAGATAGGCAGGGCAATCAGCCCCAGCATTTT. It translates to CGARDRQGNQPQHF.

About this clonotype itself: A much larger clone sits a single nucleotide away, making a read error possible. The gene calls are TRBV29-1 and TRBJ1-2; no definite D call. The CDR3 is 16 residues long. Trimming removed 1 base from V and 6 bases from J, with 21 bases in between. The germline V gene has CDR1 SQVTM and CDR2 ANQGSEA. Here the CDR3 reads CSVEVDDARTDDGYTF. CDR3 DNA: TGCAGCGTTGAAGTAGATGATGCCAGGACCGATGATGGCTACACCTTC.

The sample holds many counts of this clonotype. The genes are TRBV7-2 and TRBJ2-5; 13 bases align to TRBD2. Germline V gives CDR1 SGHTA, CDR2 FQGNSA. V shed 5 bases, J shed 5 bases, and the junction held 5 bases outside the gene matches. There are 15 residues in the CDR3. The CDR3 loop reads CASSRTSGGRETQYF. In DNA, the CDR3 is TGTGCCAGCAGCCGGACTAGCGGGGGTCGTGAGACCCAGTACTTC. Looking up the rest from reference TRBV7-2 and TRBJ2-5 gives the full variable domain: GAGVSQSPSNKVTEKGKDVELRCDPISGHTALYWYRQSLGQGLEFLIYFQGNSAPDKSGLPSDRFSAERTGGSVSTLTIQRTQQEDSAVYLCASSRTSGGRETQYFGPGTRLLVL.

As DNA, the CDR3 is TGTGCCAGCAGTTCCCCGCGTGCCGCGGCCAACGTCCTGACTTTC. Its translation: CASSSPRAAANVLTF. This rearrangement joins TRBV27 to TRBJ2-6; no clear D. The length of the CDR3 is 15 residues. Germline loops: CDR1 MNHEY, CDR2 SMNVEV (reference sequence). V was trimmed by 4 bases and J by 6 bases, leaving 13 bases between them. The variable domain in full, with the rest retrieved from reference TRBV27 and TRBJ2-6, is EAQVTQNPRYLITVTGKKLTVTCSQNMNHEYMSWYRQDPGLGLRQIYYSMNVEVTDKGDVPEGYKVSRKEKRNFPLILESPSPNQTSLYFCASSSPRAAANVLTFGAGSRLTVL.

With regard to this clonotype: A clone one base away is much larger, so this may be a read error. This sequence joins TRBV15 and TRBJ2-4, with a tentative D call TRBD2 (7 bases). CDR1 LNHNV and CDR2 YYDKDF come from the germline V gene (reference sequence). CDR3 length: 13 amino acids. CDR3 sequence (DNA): TGTGCCACCAGCAGAGAGAAGCGGGACATTAAGTACTTC. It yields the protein CATSREKRDIKYF.

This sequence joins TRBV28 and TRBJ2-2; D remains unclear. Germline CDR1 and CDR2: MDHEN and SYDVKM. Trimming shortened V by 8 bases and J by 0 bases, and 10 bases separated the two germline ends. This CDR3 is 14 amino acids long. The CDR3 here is CASGLITNTGELFF. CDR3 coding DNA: TGTGCCAGCGGTCTGATCACGAACACCGGGGAGCTGTTTTTT.

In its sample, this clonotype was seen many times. As DNA, the CDR3 is TGTGCCAGCACCCGGACAGGGGTATTCTATGGCTACACCTTC. This sequence encodes CASTRTGVFYGYTF. The J gene is TRBJ1-2, the V gene TRBV28; 9 positions match TRBD1. The CDR3 is made up of 14 amino acids. CDR1 MDHEN and CDR2 SYDVKM come from the germline V gene. J lost 4 bases, V lost 7 bases, and 7 bases had no gene match.

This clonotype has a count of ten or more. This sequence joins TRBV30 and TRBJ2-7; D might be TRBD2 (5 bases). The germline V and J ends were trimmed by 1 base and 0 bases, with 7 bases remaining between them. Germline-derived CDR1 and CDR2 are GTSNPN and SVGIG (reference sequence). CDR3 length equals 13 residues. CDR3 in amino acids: CAWSGGASYEQYF. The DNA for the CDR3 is TGTGCCTGGAGTGGGGGAGCCTCCTACGAGCAGTACTTC.